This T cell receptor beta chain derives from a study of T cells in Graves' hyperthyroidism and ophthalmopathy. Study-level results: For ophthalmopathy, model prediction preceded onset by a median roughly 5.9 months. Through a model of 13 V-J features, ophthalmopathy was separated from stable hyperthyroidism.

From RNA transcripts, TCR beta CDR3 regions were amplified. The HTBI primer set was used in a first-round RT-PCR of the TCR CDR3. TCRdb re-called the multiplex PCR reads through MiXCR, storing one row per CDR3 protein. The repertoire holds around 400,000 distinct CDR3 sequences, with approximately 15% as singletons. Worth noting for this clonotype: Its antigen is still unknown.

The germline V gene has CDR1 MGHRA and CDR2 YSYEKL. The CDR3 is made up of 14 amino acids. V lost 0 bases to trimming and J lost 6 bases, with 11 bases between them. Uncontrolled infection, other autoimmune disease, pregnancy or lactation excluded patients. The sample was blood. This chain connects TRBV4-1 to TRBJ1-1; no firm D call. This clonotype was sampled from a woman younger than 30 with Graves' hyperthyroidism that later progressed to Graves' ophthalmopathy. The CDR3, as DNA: TGCGCCAGCAGCCAAGATGGCGGGTGGGCTGAAGCTTTCTTT. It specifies CASSQDGGWAEAFF.